Sequencing of this T cell receptor (beta chain) was carried out in a study of cytomegalovirus exposure and HLA in healthy donors. Notes on the study in general: A later analysis linked a missense DCLRE1C variant to TCR beta V- and J-gene trimming. As was reported, the classifier diagnosed cytomegalovirus status with high specificity and sensitivity. Several of the most significant clusters were apparently associated with common viral pathogens in a later analysis.

Points on this clone: What it binds is not known.

Unrecorded for this donor was the CMV serostatus. The PCR employed 60 Vbeta primers together with 13 Jbeta primers. Clones were sequenced by immunoSEQ multiplex PCR, and TCRdb holds only the in-frame ones, with some missing. Seen here are under 250,000 clones, 85% observed once, and the top ten hold 1% to 1.5%. The sequencing input was PBMCs. The receptor was derived from a human donor in good health.

The CDR3 region has the DNA TGTGCCTGGAGGCCACAAGACAGGGCCGCCAATCAGCCCCAGCATTTT. It yields the protein CAWRPQDRAANQPQHF. The rearrangement links TRBV30 to TRBJ1-5, with TRBD1 matching 7 bases. V lost 3 bases and J lost 3; bases outside the gene matches: 11. Germline V CDR1 and CDR2: GTSNPN, SVGIG (reference sequence). The CDR3 length is 16 residues.